One TCR beta chain is described in this entry. The data belong to a study of cytomegalovirus exposure and HLA in healthy donors. In the PCR, 60 Vbeta and 13 Jbeta primers were used. Here immunoSEQ multiplex PCR was the method, and the copy in TCRdb shows in-frame clones only, minus some. The repertoire holds roughly 130,000 clones, with around 83% as singletons. Germline V lookup: CDR1 MNHEY, CDR2 SMNVEV (reference sequence). Trimming left V 2 bases short and J 2 bases short, with 9 bases between. This CDR3 contains 14 residues. The clonotype originates from a woman aged 18-30 years in good health and CMV-seropositive. This rearrangement joins TRBV27 to TRBJ1-1; D remains unclear. Sequencing was done on a sample of PBMCs. CDR3 sequence (DNA): TGTGCCAGCAGTTTAGGAACAGCCAACACTGAAGCTTTCTTT. Translation: CASSLGTANTEAFF.